The TCR beta chain under discussion was sequenced for a study of T cell responses to AZD1222 COVID-19 vaccine. The V gene's germline CDR1 is SNHLY and CDR2 FYNNEI. The J segment lost 3 bases and the V segment lost 2 bases, leaving 7 bases of the junction unmatched. This CDR3 comprises 15 residues. In the case of this clone: Its specificity is not known.

TCRdb's copy holds only in-frame clones and misses some; the assay was immunoSEQ multiplex PCR. The profile shows about 120,000 clones, about 89% of them singletons. Study-level findings and limits: Spike-specific TCR breadth and depth were elevated following two AZD1222 doses. Donor demographics were predominantly white British with a female majority; clonal diversity may be underestimated. Spike as a whole was targeted by vaccine-associated CD4 TCRs, dominant at 160-218 and 743-854. Just 5 or 6 AZD1222 recipients tested seropositive at baseline.

The receptor was derived from an adult in good health. The genes are TRBV2 and TRBJ2-7; TRBD1 agrees at 7 bases. Sequencing was performed on peripheral blood, taken on day 0 of AZD1222 vaccination. CDR3: CASSELRQGIYEQYF. The CDR3, as DNA: TGTGCCAGCAGTGAATTGCGACAGGGTATCTACGAGCAGTACTTC.